This T cell receptor (beta chain) was observed in a study of T cells in Graves' hyperthyroidism and ophthalmopathy. This clonotype was seen repeatedly, ten times or more. The source material, RNA transcripts, was used to amplify TCR beta CDR3 regions. An initial round of RT-PCR targeting the TCR CDR3 relied on the HTBI primer set. Each CDR3 protein gets one entry after TCRdb re-called the multiplex PCR reads with MiXCR. The table lists some 370,000 distinct CDR3 sequences, over 12% of them singletons, with around 27% in the top ten. Germline lookup yields CDR1 MNHNS and CDR2 SASEGT. Trimming shortened V by 3 bases and J by 10 bases, and 10 bases separated the two germline ends. The CDR3 totals 11 residues.

The sample was blood. This receptor was taken from a man in his fifties or sixties with Graves' ophthalmopathy. V gene TRBV6-1 combines with J gene TRBJ2-7; D unresolved. CDR3 in DNA: TGTGCCAGCAGTGATACTCCCGATCAGTACTTC. It encodes CASSDTPDQYF.